This T cell receptor (beta chain) was obtained from a study of regulatory T cells in long-lasting Graves disease. The time point was: newly diagnosed GD, antithyroid drugs for less than 3 months. The TCR library used RNA extracted from PBMCs. A few counts support this clonotype. The CDR3 length is 16 residues. The germline gives CDR1 SGHRS, CDR2 YFSETQ. Trimming removed 4 bases from V and 1 base from J, with 15 bases in between. The TCR beta library used iRepertoire HTBI primers with Arm-PCR amplification of CDR3. MiXCR, run by TCRdb on the multiplex PCR reads, gives a single entry per CDR3 protein. This table has 350,000 to 450,000 distinct CDR3 sequences, approximately 16% appearing once. This sample was shared with a second study, whose subject was T cells in Graves' hyperthyroidism and ophthalmopathy.

The sample in question was peripheral blood mononuclear cells (PBMCs), obtained at new diagnosis, from a patient treated with antithyroid drugs. The receptor comes from a woman in her thirties or forties with Graves disease. The chain employs TRBV5-1 and TRBJ2-4; D remains unclear. In DNA form, the CDR3 reads TGCGCCAGCAGCCCCACTGGTGGCGTGGCCAAAAACATTCAGTACTTC. It is translated as CASSPTGGVAKNIQYF.